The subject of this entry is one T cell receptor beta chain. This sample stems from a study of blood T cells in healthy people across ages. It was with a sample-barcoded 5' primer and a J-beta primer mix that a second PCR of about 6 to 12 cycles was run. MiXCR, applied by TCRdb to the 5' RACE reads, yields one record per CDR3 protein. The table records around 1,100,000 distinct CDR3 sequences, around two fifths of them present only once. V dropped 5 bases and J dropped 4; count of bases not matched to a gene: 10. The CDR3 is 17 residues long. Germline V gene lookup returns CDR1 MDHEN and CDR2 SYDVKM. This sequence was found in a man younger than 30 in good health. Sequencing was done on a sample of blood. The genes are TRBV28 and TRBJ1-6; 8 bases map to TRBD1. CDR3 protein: CASSPHQDRAYNSPLHF. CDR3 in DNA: TGTGCCAGCAGTCCACACCAGGACAGGGCATATAATTCACCCCTCCACTTT.